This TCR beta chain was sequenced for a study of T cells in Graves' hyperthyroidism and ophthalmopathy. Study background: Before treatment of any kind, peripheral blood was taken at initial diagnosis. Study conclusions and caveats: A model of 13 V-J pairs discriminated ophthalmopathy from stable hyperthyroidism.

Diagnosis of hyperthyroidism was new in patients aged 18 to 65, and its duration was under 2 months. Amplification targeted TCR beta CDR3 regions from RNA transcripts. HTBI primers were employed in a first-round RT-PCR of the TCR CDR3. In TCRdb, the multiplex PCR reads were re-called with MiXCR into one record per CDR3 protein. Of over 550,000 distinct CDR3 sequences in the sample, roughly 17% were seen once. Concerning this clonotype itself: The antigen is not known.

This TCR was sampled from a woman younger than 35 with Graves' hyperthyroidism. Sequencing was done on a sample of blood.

This CDR3 is CASSFGGTGETQYF. In DNA form, the CDR3 reads TGTGCCAGCAGCTTCGGCGGGACTGGGGAGACCCAGTACTTC. The rearrangement joins TRBV7-7 to TRBJ2-5, with a tentative D call TRBD2 (6 bases). The CDR3 loop spans 14 amino acids. Per germline, CDR1 SSHAT and CDR2 FNYEAQ (reference sequence). The V gene lost 3 bases and the J gene lost 5 bases, with 13 bases spanning the gap.